Below are 27 T cell receptor beta chains sequenced from a single sample in a study of regulatory T cells in long-lasting Graves disease. The time point denotes: newly diagnosed GD, antithyroid drugs for less than 3 months. PBMC RNA served as the TCR library source. Arm-PCR of CDR3 regions with iRepertoire HTBI primers generated TCR beta libraries. TCRdb fed the multiplex PCR reads into MiXCR, producing one record per CDR3 protein. The sample gives over 400,000 distinct CDR3 sequences, 14% of which show up once; under 20% is in the top ten. This sample was shared with a second study, whose subject was T cells in Graves' hyperthyroidism and ophthalmopathy.

Here the sequenced sample was peripheral blood mononuclear cells (PBMCs), taken at new diagnosis, from a patient treated with antithyroid drugs. These receptors originate from a woman between 50 and 59 years old with Graves disease.

This rearrangement joins TRBV7-9 to TRBJ2-5; tentatively, D is TRBD1 or TRBD2 (5 bases each). The germline V gene encodes CDR1 SEHNR and CDR2 FQNEAQ (reference sequence). V gave up 3 bases and J gave up 5 bases, with 16 bases separating them. CDR3 length equals 15 residues. Written as DNA, the CDR3 is TGTGCCAGCAGCTTCCGGGACGCAGGGCGGGAGACCCAGTACTTC. It translates to CASSFRDAGRETQYF.

The chain employs TRBV6-2 or TRBV6-3 and TRBJ1-6, with 10 bases that match TRBD1. The CDR3 totals 18 residues. After removal of 6 bases from V and 8 bases from J, the junction contained 16 bases not matched to a gene. Germline V CDR1 and CDR2: MNHEY, SVGEGT. The CDR3 nucleotides read TGTGCCAGCAGCCAGGCTATGGGACAGGGGTATTTTGATTCACCCCTCCACTTT. Encoded protein: CASSQAMGQGYFDSPLHF.

This clonotype occurred many times. The V call is TRBV6-5, the J call TRBJ1-5; 8 bases line up with TRBD1. The V segment lost 2 bases and the J segment 0 bases; nucleotides outside the gene matches: 12. Germline assignment: CDR1 MNHEY and CDR2 SVGAGI. The CDR3 loop spans 19 amino acids. The CDR3 DNA reads TGTGCCAGCAGTTACCCCGGACAGGGAAACCCCTATAGCAATCAGCCCCAGCATTTT. Protein product: CASSYPGQGNPYSNQPQHF.

This clonotype was detected only a few times. The rearrangement links TRBV5-1 to TRBJ2-5; 8 nucleotides agree with TRBD1. Per the germline V gene, CDR1 is SGHRS and CDR2 is YFSETQ. Trimming took 6 bases from V and 5 from J; bases not matched to a gene: 9. CDR3 length equals 14 residues. CDR3: CASNRQGLGETQYF. In DNA, the CDR3 is TGCGCCAGCAACCGACAGGGGCTGGGTGAGACCCAGTACTTC. The whole variable domain, filled in from reference TRBV5-1 and TRBJ2-5, reads KAGVTQTPRYLIKTRGQQVTLSCSPISGHRSVSWYQQTPGQGLQFLFEYFSETQRNKGNFPGRFSGRQFSNSRSEMNVSTLELGDSALYLCASNRQGLGETQYFGPGTRLLVL.

The V gene is TRBV5-1, the J gene TRBJ2-1; D might be TRBD1 (5 bases). CDR3 length: 16 amino acids. The germline V gene encodes CDR1 SGHRS and CDR2 YFSETQ. Trimming took off 3 bases at V and 5 bases at J, with 18 bases between the two ends. This CDR3 reads CASSSGFLGGNNEQFF. As DNA, the CDR3 is TGCGCCAGCAGCTCAGGGTTCCTCGGTGGAAACAATGAGCAGTTCTTC.

This clonotype occurred many times. The rearrangement joins TRBV14 to TRBJ2-7; 10 positions match TRBD2. In germline, CDR1 is SGHDN, CDR2 FVKESK. Trimming took 4 bases from V and 4 from J; bases not matched to a gene: 7. The CDR3 totals 15 residues. The CDR3 DNA follows: TGTGCCAGCAGCCTAGCGGGAGGAGGTATTTACGAGCAGTACTTC. It is translated as CASSLAGGGIYEQYF.

Turning to this clonotype: A single base separates this from a much larger clone, so it may be a read error. The chain couples TRBV5-1 to TRBJ1-4; D may be TRBD1 (5 bases). CDR1 and CDR2 (germline): SGHRS, YFSETQ. CDR3 size: 14 residues. The germline V and J ends were trimmed by 4 bases and 4 bases, with 11 bases remaining between them. This CDR3 is CASSPRDHNEKLFF. The CDR3 region has the DNA TGCGCCAGCAGCCCCCGGGACCATAATGAAAAACTGTTTTTT.

The rearrangement joins TRBV28 to TRBJ2-1, with D possibly TRBD2 on 6 matching bases. The germline CDR1 and CDR2 sequences are MDHEN and SYDVKM. This CDR3 is 10 amino acids long. Trimming took 11 bases from V and 14 from J, leaving 16 bases between them. The CDR3 coding sequence is TGTGCCGCGGGGCAGGCCTTAAAGTTCTTC. Protein sequence: CAAGQALKFF.

This clonotype appeared a few times. This chain links TRBV4-1 with TRBJ2-1; TRBD2 aligns across 11 bases. Trimming took 1 base from V and 2 from J; bases not matched to a gene: 4. This CDR3 is built from 17 residues. Germline loops: CDR1 MGHRA, CDR2 YSYEKL. CDR3 loop: CASSQGLAGGTYNEQFF. CDR3 DNA: TGCGCCAGCAGCCAAGGGCTAGCGGGAGGTACCTACAATGAGCAGTTCTTC.

This clonotype has just a few counts. The chain uses TRBV10-3 and TRBJ2-2; 7 bases match TRBD2. CDR3 length equals 12 residues. V was clipped by 7 bases and J by 5 bases; unmatched bases: 1. In germline, CDR1 is ENHRY, CDR2 SYGVKD. In nucleotides, the CDR3 is TGTGCCATCACCGGGGGGACCGGGGAGCTGTTTTTT. Its translation is CAITGGTGELFF.

This chain links TRBV19 with TRBJ2-3; possible D gene TRBD2, 6 bases. The CDR3 loop spans 15 amino acids. The germline gives CDR1 LNHDA, CDR2 SQIVND (reference sequence). Trimming stripped 3 bases from V and 4 bases from J, with 14 bases between. The CDR3 DNA reads as TGTGCCAGTAGTATTAATCGACTAGGATCAGATACGCAGTATTTT. As protein: CASSINRLGSDTQYF.

This clonotype was seen repeatedly, ten times or more. The chain is built from TRBV2 and TRBJ1-4; D remains ambiguous. Germline CDR1 SNHLY, CDR2 FYNNEI. The ends were cut back, 7 bases at V and 5 bases at J, with 11 bases in the middle. The CDR3 has 13 amino acids. CDR3 in amino acids: CASISPLNEKLFF. CDR3 in DNA: TGTGCCAGCATTTCTCCCCTGAATGAAAAACTGTTTTTT.

This clonotype was detected ten times or more. The CDR3 nucleotides read TGCAGTGCTAGAGAGAGCGGGAGCTCCTACAATGAGCAGTTCTTC. Protein: CSARESGSSYNEQFF. The chain carries TRBV20-1 and TRBJ2-1; 8 nucleotides align to TRBD2. The CDR3 extends over 15 amino acids. Germline V gene sequence: CDR1 DFQATT, CDR2 SNEGSKA (reference sequence). Trimming cost V 0 bases and J 0 bases; bases outside gene matches: 1.

This clonotype was found many times. The chain joins TRBV6-2 or TRBV6-3 to TRBJ2-3; D is unresolved. The length of the CDR3 is 15 residues. V lost 3 bases and J lost 2, with 12 bases in between. Germline V gene lookup returns CDR1 MNHEY and CDR2 SVGEGT. This CDR3 reads CASSYDNRFTDTQYF. The CDR3 DNA reads TGTGCCAGCAGTTATGACAACCGTTTCACAGATACGCAGTATTTT.

The table lists this clonotype with many counts. The junction differs from germline at one of its ends, possibly a read error. The CDR3 DNA follows: TGTGCCAGCAGCAATAAGGACTTC. This translates into CASSNKDF. The chain carries TRBV11-2 and TRBJ2-7; D gene unclear. The CDR3 sequence is 8 residues long. Germline V gives CDR1 SGHAT, CDR2 FQNNGV.

This clonotype appeared many times. V and J are TRBV18 and TRBJ1-5; TRBD1 agrees at 9 bases. The CDR3 is 16 residues long. The V gene end was trimmed by 2 bases and the J gene end by 6 bases; junction bases not matched to a gene: 8. Germline V gene data show CDR1 as KGHSH and CDR2 as LQKENI. The CDR3 is CASSPMAMTGGQPQHF. The DNA for the CDR3 is TGTGCCAGCTCACCAATGGCAATGACAGGGGGTCAGCCCCAGCATTTT.

This clonotype has a count of ten or more. This chain joins TRBV5-1 and TRBJ2-7; the D gene is possibly TRBD1 (5 bases). Germline-derived CDR1 and CDR2 are SGHRS and YFSETQ. The V gene lost 0 bases and the J gene lost 3 bases, with 10 bases spanning the gap. The CDR3 extends over 14 amino acids. The CDR3 DNA sequence: TGCGCCAGCAGCTTGGGCACCACAGGCTACGAGCAGTACTTC. Translated, it gives CASSLGTTGYEQYF.

The chain's CDR3 is CAWSQKGAGRDYEQYF. The CDR3 bases are TGTGCCTGGAGCCAAAAAGGGGCAGGGAGGGACTACGAGCAGTACTTC. The V gene is TRBV30, the J gene TRBJ2-7, with TRBD2 identical over 7 bases. CDR3 length: 16 amino acids. V trimming: 3 bases; J trimming: 3 bases; junction bases outside the gene matches: 14. Germline V gives CDR1 GTSNPN, CDR2 SVGIG (reference sequence).

This clonotype was counted a few times. V usage is TRBV9 and J usage is TRBJ2-5, with 7 positions matching TRBD2. Germline-derived CDR1 and CDR2 are SGDLS and YYNGEE. With V trimmed by 3 bases and J by 3 bases, 8 bases remained unmatched. This CDR3 spans 15 amino acids. The CDR3 loop reads CASSAWGGAKETQYF. In DNA, the CDR3 is TGTGCCAGCAGCGCCTGGGGAGGGGCAAAAGAGACCCAGTACTTC.

This clonotype was found a few times. The junction differs from germline at one of its ends, possibly a read error. The J gene is TRBJ2-3, the V gene TRBV7-3; possibly TRBD2 for D (6 bases). This CDR3 is 15 amino acids long. Germline CDR1 reads SGHTA; CDR2 reads FQGTGA. This CDR3 reads CASSLIGGSIDTQYF. The DNA of the CDR3 is TGTGCCAGCAGCTTAATTGGGGGGAGCATAGATACGCAGTATTTT.

The chain recombines TRBV6-9 with TRBJ2-2; D unresolved. This CDR3 spans 13 amino acids. The V gene's germline CDR1 is MNHGY and CDR2 SVAAGI. V lost 4 bases to trimming and J lost 5 bases, with 8 bases between them. CDR3 nucleotides: TGTGCCAGCAGTTGGGGTCGGACCGGGGAGCTGTTTTTT. It specifies CASSWGRTGELFF.

This clonotype was found many times. V gene TRBV2 combines with J gene TRBJ2-6; D is undetermined. The V gene's germline CDR1 is SNHLY and CDR2 FYNNEI. V dropped 5 bases and J dropped 0 bases, with 5 bases sitting between them. This CDR3 spans 14 amino acids. This CDR3 reads CASSTVSGANVLTF. Written as DNA, the CDR3 is TGTGCCAGCAGTACAGTCTCTGGGGCCAACGTCCTGACTTTC.

This clonotype was detected many times. The chain employs TRBV28 and TRBJ2-1; 9 positions match TRBD1. The CDR3 covers 14 residues. With 5 bases clipped from V and 11 bases from J, the junction kept 10 bases outside the gene matches. Germline CDR1 reads MDHEN; CDR2 reads SYDVKM. CDR3 residues: CASSVDRGAAQQFF. CDR3 DNA sequence: TGTGCCAGCAGTGTGGACAGGGGAGCGGCCCAGCAGTTCTTC.

This clonotype appeared a few times. V is TRBV29-1 and J is TRBJ2-5; 9 bases map to TRBD1. The CDR3 length is 15 residues. The junction had 6 bases not matched to a gene; V was cut back by 0 bases and J by 4 bases. Germline V CDR1 and CDR2: SQVTM, ANQGSEA. The CDR3 DNA follows: TGCAGCGTTGAAGATCCAGACAGGGGGGGAGAGACCCAGTACTTC. Its protein is CSVEDPDRGGETQYF. The variable domain in full, completed from reference TRBV29-1 and TRBJ2-5, reads SAVISQKPSRDICQRGTSLTIQCQVDSQVTMMFWYRQQPGQSLTLIATANQGSEATYESGFVIDKFPISRPNLTFSTLTVSNMSPEDSSIYLCSVEDPDRGGETQYFGPGTRLLVL.

This clonotype has more than one count but fewer than ten. The chain combines TRBV10-2 with TRBJ1-5, with D maybe TRBD1 (6 bases). V was pared by 2 bases and J by 4 bases, with 6 bases between. This CDR3 has 13 amino acids. Germline V CDR1 and CDR2: WSHSY, SAAADI. This CDR3 is CASSEGQNQPQHF. The CDR3 DNA reads as TGCGCCAGCAGTGAGGGACAGAATCAGCCCCAGCATTTT.

This clonotype was seen only a few times. V and J are TRBV7-9 and TRBJ1-4; tentatively, D is TRBD1 (6 bases). The CDR3 covers 14 residues. V lost 5 bases and J 6 bases, leaving 13 bases between the germline ends. Looked up from germline, CDR1 is SEHNR and CDR2 is FQNEAQ (reference sequence). CDR3 sequence reads: CASSPGRGDEKLFF. The CDR3 DNA follows: TGTGCCAGCAGCCCCGGGAGGGGGGATGAAAAACTGTTTTTT. The full variable domain, completed using reference TRBV7-9 and TRBJ1-4, is DTGVSQNPRHKITKRGQNVTFRCDPISEHNRLYWYRQTLGQGPEFLTYFQNEAQLEKSRLLSDRFSAERPKGSFSTLEIQRTEQGDSAMYLCASSPGRGDEKLFFGSGTQLSVL.

The V call is TRBV30, the J call TRBJ1-1; D may be TRBD1 (5 bases). The germline gives CDR1 GTSNPN, CDR2 SVGIG (reference sequence). The CDR3 spans 12 residues. Trimming shortened V by 5 bases and J by 2 bases, and 9 bases separated the two germline ends. CDR3 nucleotide sequence: TGTGCCTGGGGGGGAACCAACACTGAAGCTTTCTTT. Its protein is CAWGGTNTEAFF.